Listed below are T cell receptor beta chains from one sample, sequenced in a study of immune cell composition in non-small cell lung cancer. Method: immunoSEQ multiplex PCR; TCRdb's copy keeps in-frame clones and lacks some. The sample yields under 4,500 clones, around 83% seen once. The sample was non-adjacent lung tissue. The receptors were sampled from a human donor with non-small cell lung cancer. Each CDR3 is given with its conserved first and last residue. A D gene is named only where the DNA matches it firmly. For some rows the clone size is stated as once, few or many, or as a class when expanded; others skip it.

j_call cdr3_length d_call v_call clone_size cdr3_aa cdr3_nt
TRBJ1-4 13 - TRBV7-3 large CASSRARDEKLFF TGTGCCAGCAGCCGGGCGAGGGATGAAAAACTGTTTTTT
TRBJ1-1 17 - TRBV10-3 large CAISESLTHSLNTEAFF TGTGCCATCAGTGAGTCCCTTACGCACTCACTGAACACTGAAGCTTTCTTT
TRBJ2-1 14 - TRBV4-1 - CASSRTTGRNEQFF TGCGCCAGCAGCCGGACCACAGGGCGCAATGAGCAGTTCTTC
TRBJ1-1 15 TRBD1 TRBV28 - CASSSGLGQGMLAFF TGTGCCAGCAGTTCAGGGCTGGGACAGGGGATGTTGGCTTTCTTT
TRBJ1-4 14 TRBD1 TRBV2 - CASSDRTGDEKLFF TGTGCCAGCAGTGACAGGACAGGGGATGAAAAACTGTTTTTT
TRBJ2-7 14 - TRBV19 once CASSMNGQPYEQYF TGTGCCAGTAGTATGAATGGACAACCTTACGAGCAGTACTTC
TRBJ2-5 14 TRBD2 TRBV5-1 once CASSSREGQETQYF TGCGCCAGCAGCTCACGGGAGGGCCAAGAGACCCAGTACTTC
TRBJ1-1 11 - TRBV19 - CASTKGVEAFF TGTGCCAGTACCAAAGGGGTTGAAGCTTTCTTT
TRBJ2-1 16 TRBD2 TRBV7-9 - CASSLTSGGSYNEQFF TGTGCCAGCAGCCTGACTAGCGGGGGCTCCTACAATGAGCAGTTCTTC
TRBJ2-5 16 TRBD1 TRBV29-1 - CSAIPQRTGPEETQYF TGCAGCGCGATCCCCCAGAGGACAGGGCCGGAGGAGACCCAGTACTTC
TRBJ1-1 15 - TRBV2 - CASSPYAGIGTEAFF TGTGCCAGCAGTCCCTATGCGGGGATAGGGACTGAAGCTTTCTTT
TRBJ2-1 15 TRBD2 TRBV19 - CASRATSGSYNEQFF TGTGCCAGTAGAGCGACTAGCGGGAGTTACAATGAGCAGTTCTTC
TRBJ2-7 14 TRBD1 TRBV11-2 - CASSGDRWAYEQYF TGTGCCAGCTCGGGGGACAGGTGGGCGTACGAGCAGTACTTC
TRBJ1-5 13 TRBD1 TRBV4-2 - CASSEQGNQPQHF TGTGCCAGCAGCGAACAGGGGAATCAGCCCCAGCATTTT
TRBJ2-5 14 - TRBV11-3 once CASSLGGTIETQYF TGTGCCAGCAGCTTAGGGGGGACAATCGAGACCCAGTACTTC
TRBJ2-7 16 - TRBV11-2 - CASSLGAQTFNYEQYF TGTGCCAGCAGCTTAGGGGCCCAAACCTTCAACTACGAGCAGTACTTC
TRBJ2-7 15 - TRBV4-2 - CASSLAGGEAYEQYF TGTGCCAGCAGCTTGGCCGGAGGCGAAGCCTACGAGCAGTACTTC
TRBJ2-5 15 - TRBV19 - CASSIAGGAQETQYF TGTGCCAGTAGTATTGCAGGCGGGGCTCAAGAGACCCAGTACTTC